This TCR beta chain comes out of a study of OX40 agonist ivuxolimab in advanced cancers. Exclusion of a patient followed from autoimmune disease history or systemic immunosuppression. Assay: immunoSEQ multiplex PCR; the TCRdb copy retains only in-frame clones and omits some. This repertoire shows tens of thousands of clones, 82% found once; its top ten account for 3% to 4.5%. This clone has a handful of counts. Germline CDR1 and CDR2: MGHRA and YSYEKL. V dropped 0 bases and J dropped 4 bases, with 7 bases sitting between them. This CDR3 spans 14 amino acids. The source is an adult with an advanced solid tumor such as melanoma, head and neck, liver or kidney cancer. Here the sequenced sample was CD4+ or CD8+ T cells sorted from blood, taken in a trial of the OX40 agonist ivuxolimab. This chain uses TRBV4-1 with TRBJ1-5; perhaps TRBD1 as D (6 bases). In nucleotides, the CDR3 is TGCGCCAGCAGCCAAGAGACAGGAAATCAGCCCCAGCATTTT. It encodes CASSQETGNQPQHF.